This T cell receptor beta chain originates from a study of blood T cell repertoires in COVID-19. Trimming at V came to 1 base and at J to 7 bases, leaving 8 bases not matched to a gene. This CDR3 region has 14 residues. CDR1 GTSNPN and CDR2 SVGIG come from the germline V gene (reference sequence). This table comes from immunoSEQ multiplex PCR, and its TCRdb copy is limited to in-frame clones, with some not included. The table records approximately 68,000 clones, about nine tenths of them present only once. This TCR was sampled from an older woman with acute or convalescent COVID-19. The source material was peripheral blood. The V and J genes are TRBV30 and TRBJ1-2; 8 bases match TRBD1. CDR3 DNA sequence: TGTGCCTGGAGTGGCGGACAGGGAACTATTGGCTACACCTTC. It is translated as CAWSGGQGTIGYTF.